These 4 T cell receptor beta chains share one sample of origin, sequenced in a study of long-term antiretroviral therapy in people with HIV. Investigators performed immunoSEQ version v3.0 at survey level. Sequenced by immunoSEQ multiplex PCR; TCRdb stores in-frame clones only, minus some. Among about 43,000 clones listed, around nine tenths were seen once. The sequencing used unsorted PBMCs, collected 0.1 years before starting antiretroviral therapy. The origin of the receptors is a woman in her 50s with HIV.

This clone was seen only a few times. Other nucleotide sequences in the sample specify the same CDR3. The V gene is TRBV7-9, the J gene TRBJ1-6; the D is unclear. This CDR3 region has 12 residues. Trimming left V 3 bases short and J 10 bases short, with 7 bases between. Germline loops: CDR1 SEHNR, CDR2 FQNEAQ (reference sequence). As DNA, the CDR3 is TGTGCCAGCAGCTTGGGGAACTCACCCCTCCACTTT. Protein: CASSLGNSPLHF.

CDR3 sequence (DNA): TGCAGCGTCGCGGGGGAACCTGACTCTGGGGCCAACGTCCTGACTTTC. It is translated as CSVAGEPDSGANVLTF. V and J are TRBV29-1 and TRBJ2-6, with 7 bases aligning to TRBD2. CDR1 is SQVTM, CDR2 ANQGSEA, per germline. CDR3 length equals 16 residues. V dropped 6 bases and J dropped 0; count of bases not matched to a gene: 8.

The V call is TRBV10-2, the J call TRBJ1-1, with 9 nucleotides matching TRBD1. Germline values: CDR1 WSHSY, CDR2 SAAADI. After removal of 0 bases from V and 8 bases from J, the junction contained 7 bases not matched to a gene. The CDR3 contains 15 residues. CDR3 bases: TGCGCCAGCAGTGAGTCAAACAGGGGGCTCGGGGAAGCTTTCTTT. Translated, it gives CASSESNRGLGEAFF.

The V and J genes are TRBV5-5 and TRBJ2-3, with TRBD2 as a possible D gene (5 bases). This CDR3 has 14 amino acids. In germline, CDR1 is SGHKS, CDR2 YYEKEE (reference sequence). Trimming took off 4 bases at V and 0 bases at J, with 9 bases between the two ends. The CDR3 DNA follows: TGTGCCAGCAGCCACAGCGGTAGCACAGATACGCAGTATTTT. It specifies CASSHSGSTDTQYF.